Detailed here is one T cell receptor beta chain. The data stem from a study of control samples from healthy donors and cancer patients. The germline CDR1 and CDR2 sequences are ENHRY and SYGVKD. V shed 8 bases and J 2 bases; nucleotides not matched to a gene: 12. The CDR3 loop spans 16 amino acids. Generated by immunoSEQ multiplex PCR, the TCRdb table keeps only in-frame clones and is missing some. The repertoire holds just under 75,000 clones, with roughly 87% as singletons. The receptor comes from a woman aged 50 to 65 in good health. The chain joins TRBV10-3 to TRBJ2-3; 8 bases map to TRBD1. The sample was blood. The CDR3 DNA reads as TGTGCCATCGGGCGGAAGACAGGGGACGTCACAGATACGCAGTATTTT. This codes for CAIGRKTGDVTDTQYF.